The rows below give T cell receptor beta chains drawn from one sample of a study of beta chain features in type 1 diabetes. Assay used: immunoSEQ multiplex PCR; TCRdb lists only in-frame clones, some missing. This table has about 240,000 clones, around 13% appearing once. The specimen sequenced was naive CD4+ T cells from blood. The source is a man between 25 and 39 years old with type 1 diabetes. The conserved cysteine and the conserved F or W are not part of the CDR3 here. A D gene is named only where the DNA matches it firmly.

V gene: TRBV7-8
D gene: -
J gene: TRBJ1-2
CDR3 protein: ASSFRDMNYGYT

V gene: TRBV5-1
D gene: TRBD1
J gene: TRBJ1-1
CDR3 protein: ASVRTAGGLTEAF

V gene: TRBV2
D gene: -
J gene: TRBJ2-1
CDR3 protein: ASSPDRNEQF

V gene: TRBV6-5
D gene: TRBD1
J gene: TRBJ2-5
CDR3 protein: ASSPRTGGGETQY

V gene: TRBV5-4
D gene: -
J gene: TRBJ1-1
CDR3 protein: ASSRVGGGTEAF

V gene: TRBV5-1
D gene: TRBD2
J gene: TRBJ2-3
CDR3 protein: ASSPTSGSTDTQY

V gene: TRBV6-1
D gene: -
J gene: TRBJ2-6
CDR3 protein: ASRGASGANVLT

V gene: TRBV6-5
D gene: -
J gene: TRBJ2-5
CDR3 protein: ASSSGTPETQY

V gene: TRBV5-5
D gene: TRBD2
J gene: TRBJ2-1
CDR3 protein: ASSLRSSGGTYNEQF

V gene: TRBV5-1
D gene: TRBD2
J gene: TRBJ2-1
CDR3 protein: ASSLGTSGYEQF

V gene: TRBV5-1
D gene: TRBD1
J gene: TRBJ1-1
CDR3 protein: ASSSGQAMNTEAF

V gene: TRBV6-5
D gene: TRBD2
J gene: TRBJ2-2
CDR3 protein: VSGLAGGNTGELF

V gene: TRBV2
D gene: TRBD1
J gene: TRBJ1-5
CDR3 protein: ASTPGQGNQPQH

V gene: TRBV7-2
D gene: TRBD1
J gene: TRBJ1-4
CDR3 protein: ASSPGGQGREKLF

V gene: TRBV7-2
D gene: TRBD2
J gene: TRBJ2-1
CDR3 protein: ASSSGSGKGNEQF

V gene: TRBV5-1
D gene: TRBD2
J gene: TRBJ2-1
CDR3 protein: ASSLGLAGPNEQF

V gene: TRBV7-6
D gene: TRBD2
J gene: TRBJ2-7
CDR3 protein: ASTPGTSGYEQY

V gene: TRBV2
D gene: TRBD2
J gene: TRBJ2-7
CDR3 protein: ASSRLAQYEQY

V gene: TRBV2
D gene: TRBD2
J gene: TRBJ2-3
CDR3 protein: ASSGSGGRSADTQY

V gene: TRBV19
D gene: -
J gene: TRBJ1-2
CDR3 protein: ASSIRDNNYGYT

V gene: TRBV7-9
D gene: -
J gene: TRBJ2-5
CDR3 protein: ASSLGTLALTETQY

V gene: TRBV2
D gene: TRBD1
J gene: TRBJ1-6
CDR3 protein: ASSERQGVNNSPLH

V gene: TRBV5-4
D gene: TRBD1
J gene: TRBJ2-5
CDR3 protein: ASSPGTGQETQY

V gene: TRBV5-1
D gene: -
J gene: TRBJ2-1
CDR3 protein: ASSLAQGLYEQF

V gene: TRBV10-3
D gene: -
J gene: TRBJ2-3
CDR3 protein: AIRESAVGTDTQY

V gene: TRBV2
D gene: -
J gene: TRBJ1-2
CDR3 protein: ASKAGQGYT

V gene: TRBV4-2
D gene: -
J gene: TRBJ2-7
CDR3 protein: ASSQELNYEQY

V gene: TRBV11-2
D gene: -
J gene: TRBJ2-7
CDR3 protein: ASSFGGYEQY

V gene: TRBV30
D gene: -
J gene: TRBJ2-3
CDR3 protein: AWRGRVTDTQY

V gene: TRBV30
D gene: -
J gene: TRBJ2-3
CDR3 protein: AWSRGWERTDTQY

V gene: TRBV23-1
D gene: TRBD1
J gene: TRBJ1-1
CDR3 protein: ASRPDRPGPPMGTEAF

V gene: TRBV19
D gene: TRBD1
J gene: TRBJ2-6
CDR3 protein: ASSIVTGTGRSGANVLT

V gene: TRBV7-9
D gene: TRBD1
J gene: TRBJ2-5
CDR3 protein: ASSLGTGTQETQY

V gene: TRBV11-1
D gene: TRBD2
J gene: TRBJ2-2
CDR3 protein: ASSQISGSITGELF

V gene: TRBV30
D gene: -
J gene: TRBJ1-2
CDR3 protein: AWSVGGSYGYT

V gene: TRBV7-9
D gene: TRBD1
J gene: TRBJ2-2
CDR3 protein: ASSSGTGNTGELF

V gene: TRBV4-2
D gene: TRBD1
J gene: TRBJ1-3
CDR3 protein: ASSQGAGTGFSGNTIY

V gene: TRBV18
D gene: -
J gene: TRBJ2-7
CDR3 protein: ASSPSQDDYEQY